Reported below is one TCR beta chain. Other nucleotide sequences in the sample specify the same CDR3. These data come from a study of T cell clonotyping in hematopoietic cell transplantation. Generated by immunoSEQ multiplex PCR, the TCRdb table keeps only in-frame clones and is missing some. The table includes under 35,000 clones, around 70% detected once. Time point noted: recipient sample about 28 days before transplant, after cytoreduction. Recipients were bled about 28 days pretransplant and at posttransplant days 30, 100, 180. The CDR3 spans 14 residues. With 6 bases clipped from V and 0 bases from J, the junction kept 4 bases outside the gene matches. The V gene's germline CDR1 is MNHEY and CDR2 SVGAGI.

The chain couples TRBV6-5 to TRBJ2-7, with 8 bases aligning to TRBD1. This receptor was identified in a man in his fifties with myelodysplastic syndrome. Some clones in this sample may be carry-over from other donors' samples. The sample was peripheral blood mononuclear cells, taken before stem cell transplant. CDR3 residues: CASSRTGSSYEQYF. In nucleotides, the CDR3 is TGTGCCAGCAGCAGGACAGGGAGCTCCTACGAGCAGTACTTC.